This T cell receptor (beta chain) was identified in a study of molecular identifiers for immune sequencing clone quantification. This clonotype was seen a few times. Germline V gene data show CDR1 as LNHDA and CDR2 as SQIVND (reference sequence). V was pared by 6 bases and J by 5 bases, with 12 bases between. The CDR3 covers 13 residues. TCRdb analysed the PCR reads with MiXCR anew, one entry per CDR3 protein. The table records around 480,000 distinct CDR3 sequences, under 30% of them present only once. The chain carries TRBV19 and TRBJ2-3; the D gene could be TRBD1 or TRBD2 (5 bases each). The sequence was collected from a human donor in good health. Some libraries in this study had Jurkat cell RNA spiked in. Sequencing was performed on naive CD8+ T cells from blood, with Jurkat cell RNA spiked in. The subset denotes: FACS-sorted CD8+CD4-CCR7+CD45RA+ naive T cells. CDR3 in DNA: TGTGCCAGTAGAACGGGGCAGGTAGATACGCAGTATTTT. Translating it yields CASRTGQVDTQYF.